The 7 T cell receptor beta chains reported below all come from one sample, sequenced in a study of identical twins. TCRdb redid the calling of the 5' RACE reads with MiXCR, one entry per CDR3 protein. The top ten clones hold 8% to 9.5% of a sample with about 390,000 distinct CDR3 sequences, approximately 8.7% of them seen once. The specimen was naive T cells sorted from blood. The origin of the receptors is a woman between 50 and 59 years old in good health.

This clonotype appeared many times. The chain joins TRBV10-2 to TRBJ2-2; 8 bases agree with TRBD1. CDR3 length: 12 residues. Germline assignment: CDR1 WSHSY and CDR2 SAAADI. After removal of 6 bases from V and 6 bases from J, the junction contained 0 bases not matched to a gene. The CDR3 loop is CASRQGAGELFF. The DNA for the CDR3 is TGCGCCAGCAGACAGGGGGCCGGGGAGCTGTTTTTT.

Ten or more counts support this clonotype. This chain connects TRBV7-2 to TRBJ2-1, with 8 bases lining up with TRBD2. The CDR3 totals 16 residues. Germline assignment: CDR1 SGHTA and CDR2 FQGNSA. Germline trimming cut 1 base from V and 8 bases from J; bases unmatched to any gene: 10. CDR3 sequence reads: CASSLVRAGVIYEQFF. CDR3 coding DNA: TGTGCCAGCAGCTTAGTCCGAGCGGGGGTGATATATGAGCAGTTCTTC. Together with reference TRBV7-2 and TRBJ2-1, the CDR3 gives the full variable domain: GAGVSQSPSNKVTEKGKDVELRCDPISGHTALYWYRQSLGQGLEFLIYFQGNSAPDKSGLPSDRFSAERTGGSVSTLTIQRTQQEDSAVYLCASSLVRAGVIYEQFFGPGTRLTVL.

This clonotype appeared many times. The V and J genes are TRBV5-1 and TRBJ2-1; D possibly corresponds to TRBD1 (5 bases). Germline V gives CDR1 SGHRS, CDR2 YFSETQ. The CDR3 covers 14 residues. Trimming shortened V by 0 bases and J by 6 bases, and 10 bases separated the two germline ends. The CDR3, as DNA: TGCGCCAGCAGCTTGGAGGCTAGGGGCAATGAGCAGTTCTTC. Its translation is CASSLEARGNEQFF.

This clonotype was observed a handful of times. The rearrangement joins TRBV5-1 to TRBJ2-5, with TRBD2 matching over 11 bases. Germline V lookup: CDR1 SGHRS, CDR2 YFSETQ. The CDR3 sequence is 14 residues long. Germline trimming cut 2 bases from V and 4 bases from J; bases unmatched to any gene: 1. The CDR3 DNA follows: TGCGCCAGCAGCTTTGGACTAGCGGGAGAGACCCAGTACTTC. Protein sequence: CASSFGLAGETQYF.

Written as DNA, the CDR3 is TGTGCCAGCAGCTTCCTAGCGGGATCGAACACCGGGGAGCTGTTTTTT. It codes for CASSFLAGSNTGELFF. This sequence joins TRBV7-6 and TRBJ2-2, with 9 positions matching TRBD2. V shed 3 bases and J 0 bases; nucleotides not matched to a gene: 2. This CDR3 comprises 16 residues. Looked up from germline, CDR1 is SGHVS and CDR2 is FNYEAQ.

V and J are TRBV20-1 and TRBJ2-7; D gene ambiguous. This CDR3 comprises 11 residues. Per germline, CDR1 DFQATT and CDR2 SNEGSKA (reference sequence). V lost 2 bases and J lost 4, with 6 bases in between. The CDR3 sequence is CSARNQYEQYF. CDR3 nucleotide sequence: TGCAGTGCTAGAAACCAGTACGAGCAGTACTTC.

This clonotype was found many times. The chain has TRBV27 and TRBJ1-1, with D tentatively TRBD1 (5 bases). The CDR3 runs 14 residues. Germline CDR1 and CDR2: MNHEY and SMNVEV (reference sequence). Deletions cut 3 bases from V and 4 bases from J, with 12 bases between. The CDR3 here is CASSFGVGVTEAFF. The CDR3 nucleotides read TGTGCCAGCAGTTTTGGGGTGGGGGTCACTGAAGCTTTCTTT.